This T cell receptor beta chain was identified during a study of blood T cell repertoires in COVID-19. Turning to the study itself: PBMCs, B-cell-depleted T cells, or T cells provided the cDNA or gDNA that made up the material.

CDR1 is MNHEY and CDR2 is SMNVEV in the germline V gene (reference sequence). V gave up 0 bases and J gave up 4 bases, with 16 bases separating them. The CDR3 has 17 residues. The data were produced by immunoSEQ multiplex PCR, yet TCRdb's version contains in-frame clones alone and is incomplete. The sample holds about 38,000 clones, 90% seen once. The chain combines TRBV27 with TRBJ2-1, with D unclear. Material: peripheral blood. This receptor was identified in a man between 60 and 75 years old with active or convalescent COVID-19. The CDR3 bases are TGTGCCAGCAGTTTATCGGGCTCATCCTTACCGTACAATGAGCAGTTCTTC. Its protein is CASSLSGSSLPYNEQFF.